This TCR beta chain was obtained from a study of T cell responses to AZD1222 COVID-19 vaccine. To note about this clone: Its specificity is not known.

Broader study findings: Spike as a whole was targeted by vaccine-associated CD4 TCRs, dominant at 160-218 and 743-854. Increased Spike-specific TCR breadth and depth were observed after two AZD1222 doses. There were mostly white British donors and more females than males, and clonal diversity was possibly underestimated. Baseline serology detected seropositivity in only six AZD1222 recipients.

Germline lookup yields CDR1 WSHSY and CDR2 SAAADI. V gave up 8 bases and J gave up 0 bases, with 14 bases separating them. The CDR3 is 15 residues long. The method was immunoSEQ multiplex PCR; TCRdb's version includes in-frame clones alone and lacks a portion of them. The table includes approximately 100,000 clones, approximately 90% detected once. The chain is built from TRBV10-2 and TRBJ1-5; D possibly corresponds to TRBD1 (5 bases). The clonotype originates from an adult in good health. Sequences were derived from peripheral blood, sampled on day 0 of AZD1222 vaccination. In DNA form, the CDR3 reads TGCGCCAGCTCTCGCGGACATCTTAGCAATCAGCCCCAGCATTTT. As protein: CASSRGHLSNQPQHF.